The 11 T cell receptor beta chains listed next were all sequenced from one sample in a study of blood T cell repertoires in COVID-19. Assay: immunoSEQ multiplex PCR; the TCRdb copy retains only in-frame clones and omits some. The repertoire holds 59,000 or so clones, with around 80% as singletons. Sequencing used peripheral blood. Receptor source: a man in his fifties or sixties with acute or convalescent COVID-19.

V and J are TRBV28 and TRBJ1-5; 10 nucleotides align to TRBD1. Trimming took 7 bases from V and 7 from J; bases not matched to a gene: 7. Germline-derived CDR1 and CDR2 are MDHEN and SYDVKM. The length of the CDR3 is 14 residues. DNA for the CDR3: TGTGCCAGCATGGGGACAGGGGTCTGGCAGCCCCAGCATTTT. This sequence encodes CASMGTGVWQPQHF. The full variable domain, its missing parts supplied by reference TRBV28 and TRBJ1-5, is DVKVTQSSRYLVKRTGEKVFLECVQDMDHENMFWYRQDPGLGLRLIYFSYDVKMKEKGDIPEGYSVSREKKERFSLILESASTNQTSMYLCASMGTGVWQPQHFGDGTRLSIL.

The chain has TRBV3-1 (or the pseudogene TRBV3-2) and TRBJ2-1; D perhaps matches TRBD1 (6 bases). The CDR3 consists of 15 residues. CDR1 is LGHDT, CDR2 YNNKEL, per germline (reference sequence). V shed 2 bases and J shed 3 bases, with 11 bases lying between them. The CDR3 loop reads CASSQPGDSYNEQFF. CDR3 nucleotide sequence: TGTGCCAGCAGCCAACCAGGGGATAGCTACAATGAGCAGTTCTTC.

The chain uses TRBV15 and TRBJ2-5; 8 bases agree with TRBD1. The V gene end was trimmed by 3 bases and the J gene end by 2 bases; junction bases not matched to a gene: 5. CDR1 LNHNV and CDR2 YYDKDF come from the germline V gene (reference sequence). There are 15 residues in the CDR3. The chain's CDR3 is CATSSRGQGQETQYF. The DNA for the CDR3 is TGTGCCACCAGCAGTCGCGGACAGGGTCAAGAGACCCAGTACTTC.

This clone has more than one count but fewer than ten. V and J are TRBV7-9 and TRBJ2-7; 7 nucleotides agree with TRBD1. This CDR3 comprises 16 residues. Looked up from germline, CDR1 is SEHNR and CDR2 is FQNEAQ (reference sequence). Trimming at V came to 4 bases and at J to 3 bases, leaving 12 bases not matched to a gene. CDR3 sequence reads: CASSSIRQGKNYEQYF. The CDR3 region has the DNA TGTGCCAGCAGCTCGATCAGACAGGGTAAGAACTACGAGCAGTACTTC.

The V and J genes are TRBV6-5 and TRBJ1-2, with 7 nucleotides matching TRBD1. Germline CDR1 and CDR2: MNHEY and SVGAGI. This CDR3 spans 15 amino acids. The trim removed 7 bases at V and 3 bases at J, leaving 11 bases unmatched. The CDR3 spells CASKDRFSGDYGYTF. The CDR3 DNA reads TGTGCCAGCAAGGACAGGTTCTCAGGGGACTATGGCTACACCTTC.

V usage is TRBV7-9 and J usage is TRBJ1-3; D call uncertain. The germline CDR1 and CDR2 sequences are SEHNR and FQNEAQ (reference sequence). The CDR3 runs 11 residues. V was clipped by 5 bases and J by 4 bases, with 3 bases between them. In nucleotides, the CDR3 is TGTGCCAGCAGCCAGGGAAACACCATATATTTT. Its protein product is CASSQGNTIYF.

The rearrangement uses TRBV21-1 and TRBJ2-7; TRBD1 is taken as the D call from the table, unchecked against the DNA. TRBV21-1 is reported as a pseudogene. The CDR3 length is 16 residues. The CDR3, as DNA: TGTGCCAGCAGCAACCTGGGACAGGCCACCGCCTACGAGCAGTACTTC. It encodes CASSNLGQATAYEQYF.

The chain joins TRBV24-1 to TRBJ2-2; maybe TRBD1 (6 bases). Germline CDR1 and CDR2: KGHDR and SFDVKD. V was trimmed by 8 bases and J by 4 bases, leaving 13 bases between them. The CDR3 has 14 residues. CDR3 amino acids: CATKGEGGTGELFF. CDR3 coding DNA: TGTGCCACCAAGGGCGAAGGGGGCACCGGGGAGCTGTTTTTT.

V and J are TRBV19 and TRBJ2-1; 7 bases are shared with TRBD2. The CDR3 is made up of 11 amino acids. V was pared by 6 bases and J by 7 bases, with 0 bases of the junction left unmatched. Germline CDR1 LNHDA, CDR2 SQIVND (reference sequence). DNA of the CDR3: TGTGCCAGTAGGCGGGGGAATGAGCAGTTCTTC. It is translated as CASRRGNEQFF.

V usage is TRBV29-1 and J usage is TRBJ2-3, with D perhaps matching TRBD1 (6 bases). Trimming removed 3 bases from V and 6 bases from J, with 7 bases in between. Germline CDR1 SQVTM, CDR2 ANQGSEA. The CDR3 consists of 11 residues. The CDR3 nucleotides are TGCAGCGTTGAGCAGGGGGATACGCAGTATTTT. Translating it yields CSVEQGDTQYF.

The chain employs TRBV11-2 and TRBJ2-1, with 7 bases matching TRBD1. Germline trimming cut 5 bases from V and 9 bases from J; bases unmatched to any gene: 4. Germline V CDR1 and CDR2: SGHAT, FQNNGV. The CDR3 covers 12 residues. The CDR3 DNA reads as TGTGCCAGCAGCAACAGGGGAAGTGAGCAGTTCTTC. Encoded protein: CASSNRGSEQFF.